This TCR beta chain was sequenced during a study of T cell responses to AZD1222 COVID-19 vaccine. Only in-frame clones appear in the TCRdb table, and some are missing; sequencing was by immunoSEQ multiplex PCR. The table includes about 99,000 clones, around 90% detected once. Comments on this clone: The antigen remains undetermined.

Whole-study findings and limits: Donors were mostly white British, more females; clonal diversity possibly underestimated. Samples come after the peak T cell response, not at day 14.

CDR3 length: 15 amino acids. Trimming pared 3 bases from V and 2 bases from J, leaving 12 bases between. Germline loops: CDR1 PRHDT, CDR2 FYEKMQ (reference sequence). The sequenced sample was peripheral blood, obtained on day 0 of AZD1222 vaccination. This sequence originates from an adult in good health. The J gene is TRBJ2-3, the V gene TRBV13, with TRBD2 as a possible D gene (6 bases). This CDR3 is CASSFTGEPTDTQYF. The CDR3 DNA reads TGTGCCAGCAGCTTTACGGGGGAGCCCACAGATACGCAGTATTTT. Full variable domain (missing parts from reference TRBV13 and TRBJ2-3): AAGVIQSPRHLIKEKRETATLKCYPIPRHDTVYWYQQGPGQDPQFLISFYEKMQSDKGSIPDRFSAQQFSDYHSELNMSSLELGDSALYFCASSFTGEPTDTQYFGPGTRLTVL.